What follows is one T cell receptor (beta chain) and its context. Its antigen is not known. Germline V CDR1 and CDR2: LNHDA, SQIVND (reference sequence). V was pared by 1 base and J by 5 bases, with 3 bases of the junction left unmatched. This CDR3 region has 14 residues. Clones were read by immunoSEQ multiplex PCR, and TCRdb kept only the in-frame ones, dropping some. This table has about 530,000 clones, 60% to 80% appearing once. The sample belongs to a study of shared clonotypes between healthy human individuals. Study in general: Samples came from a couple of female and three male donors aged 18 to 49.

Overall study results and limits: The small donor group covered limited genetic and exposure diversity.

This receptor was obtained from a woman aged 40 to 49 in good health. Some clones in this sample may be carry-over from other donors' samples. Sequencing used PBMCs. V usage is TRBV19 and J usage is TRBJ1-2; 8 bases are shared with TRBD1. In nucleotides, the CDR3 is TGTGCCAGTAGTATAGGACAGGGGATATATGGCTACACCTTC. This codes for CASSIGQGIYGYTF.